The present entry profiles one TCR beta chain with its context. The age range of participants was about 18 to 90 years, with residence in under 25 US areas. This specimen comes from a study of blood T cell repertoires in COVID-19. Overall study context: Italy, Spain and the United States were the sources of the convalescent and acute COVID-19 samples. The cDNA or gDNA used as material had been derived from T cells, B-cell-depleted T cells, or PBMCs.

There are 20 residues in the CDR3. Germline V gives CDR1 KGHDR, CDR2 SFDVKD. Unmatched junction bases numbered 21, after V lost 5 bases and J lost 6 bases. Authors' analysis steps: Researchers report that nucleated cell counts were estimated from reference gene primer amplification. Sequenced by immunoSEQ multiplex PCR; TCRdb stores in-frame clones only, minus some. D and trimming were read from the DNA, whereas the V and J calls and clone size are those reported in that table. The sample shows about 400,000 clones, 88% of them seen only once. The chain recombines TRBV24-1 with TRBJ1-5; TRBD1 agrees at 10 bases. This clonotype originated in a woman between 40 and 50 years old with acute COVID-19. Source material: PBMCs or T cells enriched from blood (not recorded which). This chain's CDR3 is CATSVTCIASGTGVGQPQHF. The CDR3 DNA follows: TGTGCCACCAGTGTTACCTGCATTGCCTCCGGGACAGGGGTCGGTCAGCCCCAGCATTTT.